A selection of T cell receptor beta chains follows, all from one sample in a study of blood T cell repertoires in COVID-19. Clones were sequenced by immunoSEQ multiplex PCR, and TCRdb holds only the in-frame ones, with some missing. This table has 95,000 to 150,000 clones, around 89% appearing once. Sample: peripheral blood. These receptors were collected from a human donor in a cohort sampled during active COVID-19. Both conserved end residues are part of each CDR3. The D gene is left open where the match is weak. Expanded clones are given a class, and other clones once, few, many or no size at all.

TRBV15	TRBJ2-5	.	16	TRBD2	CATSTRLAGRQEAQYF	TGTGCCACCAGCACTAGACTAGCTGGTCGGCAAGAAGCCCAGTACTTC
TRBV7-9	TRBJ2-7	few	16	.	CASSLTSGRGSHEQYF	TGTGCCAGCAGCTTAACTTCGGGGCGGGGATCCCACGAGCAGTACTTC
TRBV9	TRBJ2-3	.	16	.	CASSVEGESSTDTQYF	TGTGCCAGCAGCGTAGAAGGGGAATCTAGCACAGATACGCAGTATTTT
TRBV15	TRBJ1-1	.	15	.	CATQQGSPRNTEAFF	TGTGCCACCCAGCAGGGGTCTCCGAGAAACACTGAAGCTTTCTTT
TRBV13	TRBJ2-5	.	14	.	CASSPPLVRETQYF	TGTGCCAGCAGCCCCCCCTTAGTACGCGAGACCCAGTACTTC
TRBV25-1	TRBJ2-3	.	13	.	CASSRDTSDTQYF	TGTGCCAGCAGCCGAGATACTTCAGATACGCAGTATTTT
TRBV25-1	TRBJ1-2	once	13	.	CASSFAGNYGYTF	TGTGCCAGCAGTTTTGCGGGTAACTATGGCTACACCTTC
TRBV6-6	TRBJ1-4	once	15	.	CASSFRATVERKLFF	TGTGCCAGCAGTTTCAGGGCCACCGTGGAAAGAAAACTGTTTTTT
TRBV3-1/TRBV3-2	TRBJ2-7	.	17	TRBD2	CASSLRTSGRSSYEQYF	TGTGCCAGCAGCCTTAGGACTAGCGGGAGGAGCTCCTACGAGCAGTACTTC
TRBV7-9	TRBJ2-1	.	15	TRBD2	CASSPWGGDYNEQFF	TGTGCCAGCAGCCCTTGGGGGGGGGACTACAATGAGCAGTTCTTC
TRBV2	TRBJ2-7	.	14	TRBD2	CASSEEVSGVEQYF	TGTGCCAGCAGTGAAGAGGTTAGCGGGGTGGAGCAGTACTTC
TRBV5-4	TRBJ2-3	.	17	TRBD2	CASSLRSGRQSTDTQYF	TGTGCCAGCAGCTTGAGAAGCGGGAGGCAAAGCACAGATACGCAGTATTTT
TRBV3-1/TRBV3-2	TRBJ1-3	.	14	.	CASSRGAFGNTIYF	TGTGCCAGCAGCCGCGGTGCATTCGGAAACACCATATATTTT
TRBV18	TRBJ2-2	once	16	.	CASSPPGTYNTGELFF	TGTGCCAGCTCCCCACCCGGGACATACAACACCGGGGAGCTGTTTTTT
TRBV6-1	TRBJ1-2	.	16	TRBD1	CASSEALAGGYYGYTF	TGTGCCAGCAGTGAAGCGCTGGCAGGGGGATACTATGGCTACACCTTC
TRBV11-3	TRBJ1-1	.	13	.	CASSLYGGTEAFF	TGTGCCAGCAGCTTGTACGGGGGGACTGAAGCTTTCTTT
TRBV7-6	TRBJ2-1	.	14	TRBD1	CASSLGTVGNEQFF	TGTGCCAGCAGCCTAGGGACAGTAGGAAATGAGCAGTTCTTC